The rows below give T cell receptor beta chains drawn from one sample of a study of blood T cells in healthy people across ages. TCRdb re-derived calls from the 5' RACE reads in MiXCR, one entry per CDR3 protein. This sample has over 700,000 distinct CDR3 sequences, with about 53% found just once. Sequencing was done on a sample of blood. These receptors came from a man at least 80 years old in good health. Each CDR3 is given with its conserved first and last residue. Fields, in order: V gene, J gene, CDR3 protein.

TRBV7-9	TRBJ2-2	CASSSPGRDTGELFF
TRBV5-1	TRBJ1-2	CASSLAGSYGYTF
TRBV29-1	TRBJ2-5	CSGGGSETQYF
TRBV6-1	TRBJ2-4	CASSETYRTSGRGGVKNIQYF
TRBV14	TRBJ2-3	CASSQDFLRYAYF
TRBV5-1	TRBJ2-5	CASSGGGGETQYF
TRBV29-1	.	CSVERGGAYEQYF
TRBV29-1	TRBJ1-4	CSATRTDEKLFF
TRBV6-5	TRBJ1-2	CASRSEIPYGYTF
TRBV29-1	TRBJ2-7	CSVEGDGSYEQYF
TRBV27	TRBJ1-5	CASSPGEYGSPQHF
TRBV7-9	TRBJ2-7	CASSSGTSGKWYEQYF
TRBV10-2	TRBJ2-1	CASSPKRGSYNEQFF
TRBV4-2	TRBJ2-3	CASSQGLAVRTDTQYF
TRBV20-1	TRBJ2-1	CSARSEPLRGEQFF
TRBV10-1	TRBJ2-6	CASSDEGLGANVLTF
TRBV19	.	CASSPATGGRNIQYF
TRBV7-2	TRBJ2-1	CASSLGPGLYNEQFF
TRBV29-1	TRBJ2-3	CSVDEGADTQYF
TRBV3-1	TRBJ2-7	CASSQDPVSYEQYF
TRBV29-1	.	CSVGRTEQYF
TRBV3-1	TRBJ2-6	CASSQRGPGANVLTF
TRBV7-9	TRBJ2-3	CASSSEDSYAYF
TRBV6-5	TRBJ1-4	CASGRGGGEEKLFF
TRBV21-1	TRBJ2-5	CASPIIAVAQETQYF
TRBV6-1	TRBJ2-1	CASIQRRYSYNEQFF
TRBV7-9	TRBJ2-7	CASSLGGTVPVEQYF
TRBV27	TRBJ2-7	CASSYVGGKSYEQYF
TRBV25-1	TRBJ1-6	CASSESARANSPLHF
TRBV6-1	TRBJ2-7	CASSEPSGIAYEQYF
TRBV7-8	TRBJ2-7	CASSLAGFAYEQYF
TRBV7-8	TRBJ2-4	CASSLPGLAGGFQYF
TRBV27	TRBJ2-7	CASRRTGGTYEQYF
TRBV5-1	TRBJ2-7	CASSDGTSGRYEQYF
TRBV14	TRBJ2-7	CASSRQGLSSFDEQYF
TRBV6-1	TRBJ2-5	CASSPTRDPETQYF
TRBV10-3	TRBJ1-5	CAISERGQGSNQPQHF
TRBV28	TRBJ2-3	CASSSMGTSGHTDTQYF
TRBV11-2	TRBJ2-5	CASSSMTGTAWGTQYF
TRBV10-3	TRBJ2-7	CARSSGPDYEQYF
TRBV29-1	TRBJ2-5	CSALDGIETQYF
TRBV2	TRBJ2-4	CASSDSWVAKNIQYF
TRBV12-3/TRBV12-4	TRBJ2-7	CASSMDPGSSLAGTYEQYF
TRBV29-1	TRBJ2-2	CSVAQGTLTGELFF
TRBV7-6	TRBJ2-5	CASSLPNGRFETQYF
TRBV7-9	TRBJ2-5	CASSLVYSETQYF
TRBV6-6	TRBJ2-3	CASTSGDPIQYF
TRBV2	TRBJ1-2	CASNSQGAGYGYTF